The following is a TCR beta chain sequence with its context. What it recognizes is unknown. Template switching added UMIs carrying a 6-nucleotide sample barcode. TCRdb re-called the 5' RACE reads and gives one entry per CDR3 protein, without DNA. Its listing shows about 300,000 distinct CDR3 sequences. The source of the sample is a study of monozygotic twins with inflammatory bowel disease. Study-level results: IBD patients exhibited fewer clonotypes shared with other individuals than healthy twins, particularly with disease activity.

The CDR3 extends over 16 amino acids. Per the germline V gene, CDR1 is SGHTA and CDR2 is FQGNSA. This rearrangement joins TRBV7-2 to TRBJ2-5; checking the TCRdb D call of TRBD2 is not possible without DNA. Sequences were obtained from blood. The sequence came from a human donor with ulcerative colitis or Crohn's disease, or a healthy co-twin of an affected twin (not recorded which). CDR3 protein: CASSPRGGRKGETQYF.